These T cell receptor beta chains were read from a single sample in a study of cytomegalovirus exposure and HLA in healthy donors. Generated by immunoSEQ multiplex PCR, the TCRdb table keeps only in-frame clones and is missing some. Of about 120,000 clones listed, about 8% are singletons. The sequenced sample consisted of PBMCs. These receptors were taken from a woman in her 40s in good health and CMV-seropositive. The conserved cysteine and the conserved F or W are not part of the CDR3 here. Each record gives: CDR3 length, V gene, J gene, CDR3 protein.

14	TRBV5-1	TRBJ1-2	ASSSPGQGISRGYT
13	TRBV18	TRBJ2-7	ASSPRLAGGYEQY
14	TRBV5-8	TRBJ1-5	ASSLSGQFSNQPQH
11	TRBV30	TRBJ1-1	AWSVVGGGEAF
11	TRBV10-3	TRBJ2-7	AISEGVTYEQY
13	TRBV5-4	TRBJ1-3	ASSLDPISGNTIY
11	TRBV27	TRBJ1-1	ASSLAGDTEAF
13	TRBV27	TRBJ1-5	ASRLDSQSNQPQH
11	TRBV29-1	TRBJ1-1	SVGFEENTEAF
13	TRBV19	TRBJ1-1	ASSILGGTNTEAF
14	TRBV2	TRBJ1-4	ASSSRGQIANEKLF
13	TRBV7-6	TRBJ1-6	ASSSRTGLNSPLH
13	TRBV5-6	TRBJ2-1	ASSAGQGAYNEQF
13	TRBV5-5	TRBJ1-2	ASSQWDIPGNGYT
13	TRBV6-6	TRBJ1-6	ASSATGRLNSPLH
14	TRBV15	TRBJ2-7	ATSRGLAGGLYEQY
11	TRBV4-2	TRBJ1-1	ASSQLGGTEAF
13	TRBV27	TRBJ1-4	ASSLVKGGGEKLF
9	TRBV7-9	TRBJ2-5	ASKKGETQY
12	TRBV7-2	TRBJ1-1	ASSSGQGPTEAF
10	TRBV7-9	TRBJ1-1	ASIRTGTEAF
13	TRBV9	TRBJ1-1	ASSVAPETGTEAF
14	TRBV5-1	TRBJ2-2	ASSSSGGANTGELF
12	TRBV29-1	TRBJ2-2	SVEGGTDTGELF
13	TRBV10-3	TRBJ2-7	AISESTGLAYEQY
11	TRBV13	TRBJ1-1	ASIGGENTEAF